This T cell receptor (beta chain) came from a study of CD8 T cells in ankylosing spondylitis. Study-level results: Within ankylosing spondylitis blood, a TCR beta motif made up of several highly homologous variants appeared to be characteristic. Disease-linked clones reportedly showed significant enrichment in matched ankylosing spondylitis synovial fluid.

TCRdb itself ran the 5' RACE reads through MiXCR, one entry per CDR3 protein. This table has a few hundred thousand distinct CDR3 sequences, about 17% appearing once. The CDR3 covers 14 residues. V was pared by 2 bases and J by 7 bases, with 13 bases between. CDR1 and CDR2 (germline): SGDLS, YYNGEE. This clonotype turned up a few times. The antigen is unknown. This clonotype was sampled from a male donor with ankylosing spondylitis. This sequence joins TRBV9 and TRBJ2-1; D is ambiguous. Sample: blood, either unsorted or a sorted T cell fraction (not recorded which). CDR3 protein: CASSVFDTQNEQFF. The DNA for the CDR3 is TGTGCCAGCAGCGTTTTCGACACCCAAAATGAGCAGTTCTTC.